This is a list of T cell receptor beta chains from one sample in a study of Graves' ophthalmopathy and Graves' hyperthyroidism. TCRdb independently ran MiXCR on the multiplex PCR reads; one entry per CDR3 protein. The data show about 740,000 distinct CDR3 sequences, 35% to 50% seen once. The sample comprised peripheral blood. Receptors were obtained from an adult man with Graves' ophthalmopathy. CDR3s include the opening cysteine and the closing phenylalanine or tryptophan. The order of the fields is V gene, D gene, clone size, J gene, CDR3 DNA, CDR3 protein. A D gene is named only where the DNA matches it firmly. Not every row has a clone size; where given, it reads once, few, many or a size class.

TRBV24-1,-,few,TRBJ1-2,TGTGCCACCAGCCTACCAGCCCTCTTACAGATATCGGATGGCTACACCTTC,CATSLPALLQISDGYTF
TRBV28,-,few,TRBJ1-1,TGTGCCAGTATCGTCAGTCCGCGACTGGGGATTGGGGCTTTCTTT,CASIVSPRLGIGAFF
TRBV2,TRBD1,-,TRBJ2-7,TGTGCCAGCAGTTTCCATAGGGGGCAGGGTGCCTACGAGCAGTACTTC,CASSFHRGQGAYEQYF
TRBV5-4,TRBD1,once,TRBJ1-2,TGTGCCAGCAGCACAGGGACAGGGGGCTGGGGTGGCTACACCTTC,CASSTGTGGWGGYTF
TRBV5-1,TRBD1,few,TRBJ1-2,TGCGCCAGCAGGACAGGGGACTTCTATGGCTACACCTTC,CASRTGDFYGYTF
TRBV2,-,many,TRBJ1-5,TGTGCCAGCAGTAAAGGGGAAGGAGGCAATCAGCCCCAGCATTTT,CASSKGEGGNQPQHF
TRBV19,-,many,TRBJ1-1,TGTGCCAGTAGTATCGCCACAGGGAGCACTGAAGCTTTCTTT,CASSIATGSTEAFF
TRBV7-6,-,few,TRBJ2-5,TGTGCCAGCAGCTTCCTCTGGGGGGAGACCCAGTACTTC,CASSFLWGETQYF
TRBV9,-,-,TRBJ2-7,TGTGCCAGCAGCGTAACAAGTGGGAACGAGCAGTACTTC,CASSVTSGNEQYF
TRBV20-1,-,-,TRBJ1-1,TGCAGGGCAGAAGGATTGGGGGTCACTGAAGCTTTCTTT,CRAEGLGVTEAFF
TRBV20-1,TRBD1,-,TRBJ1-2,TGCAGCGTATACCGGGACAGGGGCGACTATGGCTACACCTTC,CSVYRDRGDYGYTF
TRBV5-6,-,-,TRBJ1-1,TGTGCCAGCAGCCCGATGGGGACTGGGGTCACTGAAGCTTTCTTT,CASSPMGTGVTEAFF
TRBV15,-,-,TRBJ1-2,TGTGCCACCAGCAGAGATCTGGGGACACGGAATGGCTACACCTTC,CATSRDLGTRNGYTF
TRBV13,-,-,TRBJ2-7,TGTGCCAGCAGCTTGGGGGGAGTGGGGGAGCAGTACTTC,CASSLGGVGEQYF
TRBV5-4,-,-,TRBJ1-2,TGTGCCAACAGCCAAGAGTTCTATGGCTACACCTTC,CANSQEFYGYTF
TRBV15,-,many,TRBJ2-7,TGTGCCACCAGCAGAGCCAGGGGGGTCTCCTACGAGCAGTACTTC,CATSRARGVSYEQYF
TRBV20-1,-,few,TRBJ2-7,TGCAGTGCTAGGGTAGGAAGTTCCCTCTACGAGCAGTACTTC,CSARVGSSLYEQYF
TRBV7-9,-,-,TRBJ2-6,TGTGCCAGCAGCTTAGCGCGACTAGAGGGAGCTGGGGCCAACGTCCTGACTTTC,CASSLARLEGAGANVLTF
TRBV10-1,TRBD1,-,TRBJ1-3,TGCGCCAGCAGTGAGGACAGGGTGGAAAACACCATATATTTT,CASSEDRVENTIYF
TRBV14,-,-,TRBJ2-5,TGTGCCAGCAGCCATCCCTCCCAAGAGACCCAGTACTTC,CASSHPSQETQYF
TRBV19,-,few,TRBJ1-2,TGTGCCATCCGGTCCGGCGTGGGCTACACCTTC,CAIRSGVGYTF
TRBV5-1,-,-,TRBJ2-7,TGCGCCAGCAGCTCTAAAGTAGCGGCCTACGAGCAGTACTTC,CASSSKVAAYEQYF
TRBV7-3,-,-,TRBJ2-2,TGTGCCAGCAGCTCCACGCTAGCGACCGGGGAGCTGTTTTTT,CASSSTLATGELFF
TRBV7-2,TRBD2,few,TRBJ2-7,TGTGCCAGCAGCTTAGGAGCGGGAGGTGAGGAGCAGTACTTC,CASSLGAGGEEQYF
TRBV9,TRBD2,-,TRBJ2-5,TGTGCCAGCAGCGCAGGGGTGGTAGCGGGAGATCGAGGAGAGACCCAGTACTTC,CASSAGVVAGDRGETQYF
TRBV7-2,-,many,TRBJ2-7,TGTGCCAGCAGCTTAAAAGGGCGGAAATACGAGCAGTACTTC,CASSLKGRKYEQYF
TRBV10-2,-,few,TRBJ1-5,TGCGCCAGCAGTTCATATCGGGACACCAGCAATCAGCCCCAGCATTTT,CASSSYRDTSNQPQHF
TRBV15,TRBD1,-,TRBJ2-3,TGTGCCACCAGCAGACCTCCTAGACAGGGTAGCACAGATACGCAGTATTTT,CATSRPPRQGSTDTQYF
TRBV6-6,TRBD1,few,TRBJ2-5,TGTGCCAGCAGTTACTCGACAGGGTACCGGGAGACCCAGTACTTC,CASSYSTGYRETQYF
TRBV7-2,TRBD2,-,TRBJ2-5,TGTGCCAGCAGCTTATCCGGGAGGAGTGAGACCCAGTACTTC,CASSLSGRSETQYF
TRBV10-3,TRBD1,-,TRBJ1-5,TGTGCCATCAGTGAGTCAGGGACAGGGGGTGATCAGCCCCAGCATTTT,CAISESGTGGDQPQHF